The 2 T cell receptor beta chains presented below share a single source sample, sequenced in a study of T-cell reconstitution after alpha-beta-depleted transplantation in children. It was with unique molecular identifiers that the TCRbeta library was prepared. TCRdb recomputed calls from the PCR reads with MiXCR, one row per CDR3 protein. The table has fewer than 200,000 distinct CDR3 sequences, about 6.4% seen once. The input for sequencing was PBMCs from the stem cell graft donor, taken from the stem cell graft. All receptors derive from a human donor who donated a stem cell graft to a child with Wiskott-Aldrich syndrome.

Ten or more counts support this clonotype. This sequence joins TRBV12-3 or TRBV12-4 and TRBJ2-7; D is undetermined. Trimming shortened V by 5 bases and J by 3 bases, and 14 bases separated the two germline ends. This CDR3 spans 14 amino acids. For the CDR3, the DNA is TGTGCCAGCAGTCCATCCCTCGACCGCTACGAGCAGTACTTC. Its protein product is CASSPSLDRYEQYF.

Ten or more counts support this clonotype. The rearrangement uses TRBV6-1 and TRBJ1-5, with D possibly TRBD1 on 5 matching bases. V dropped 2 bases and J dropped 6 bases, with 14 bases sitting between them. The CDR3 is 15 residues long. Germline V gives CDR1 MNHNS, CDR2 SASEGT. The CDR3 here is CASSELGGAVQPQHF. CDR3 nucleotide sequence: TGTGCCAGCAGTGAATTGGGAGGGGCGGTTCAGCCCCAGCATTTT.